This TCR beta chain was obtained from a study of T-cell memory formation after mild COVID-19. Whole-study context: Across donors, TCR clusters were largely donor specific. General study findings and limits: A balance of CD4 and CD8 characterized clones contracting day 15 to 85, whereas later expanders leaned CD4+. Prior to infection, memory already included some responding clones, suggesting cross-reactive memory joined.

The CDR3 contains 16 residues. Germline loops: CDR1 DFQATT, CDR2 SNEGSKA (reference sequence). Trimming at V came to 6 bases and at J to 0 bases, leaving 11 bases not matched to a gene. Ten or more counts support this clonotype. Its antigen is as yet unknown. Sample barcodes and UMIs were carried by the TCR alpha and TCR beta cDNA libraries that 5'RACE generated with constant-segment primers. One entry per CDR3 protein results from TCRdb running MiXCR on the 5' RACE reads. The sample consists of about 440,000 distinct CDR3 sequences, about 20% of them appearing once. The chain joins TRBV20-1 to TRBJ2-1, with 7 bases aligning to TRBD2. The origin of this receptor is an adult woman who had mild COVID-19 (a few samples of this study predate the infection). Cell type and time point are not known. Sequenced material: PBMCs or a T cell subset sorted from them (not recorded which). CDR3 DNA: TGCAGTGCCATCGGGCGGGAGTGGAGCTCCTACAATGAGCAGTTCTTC. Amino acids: CSAIGREWSSYNEQFF.